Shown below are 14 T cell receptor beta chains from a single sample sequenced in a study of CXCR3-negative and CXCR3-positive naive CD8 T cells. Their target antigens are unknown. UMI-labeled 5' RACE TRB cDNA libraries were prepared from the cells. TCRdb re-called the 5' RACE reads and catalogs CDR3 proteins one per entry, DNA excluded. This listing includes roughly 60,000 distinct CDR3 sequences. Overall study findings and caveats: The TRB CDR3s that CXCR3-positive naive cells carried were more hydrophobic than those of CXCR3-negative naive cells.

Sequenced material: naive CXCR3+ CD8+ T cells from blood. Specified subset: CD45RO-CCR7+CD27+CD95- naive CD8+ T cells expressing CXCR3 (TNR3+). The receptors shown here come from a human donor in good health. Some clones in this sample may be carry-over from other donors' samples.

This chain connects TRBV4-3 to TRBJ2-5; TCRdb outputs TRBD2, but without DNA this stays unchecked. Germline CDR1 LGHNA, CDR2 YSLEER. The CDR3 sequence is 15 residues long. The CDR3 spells CASSQSVLDQETQYF.

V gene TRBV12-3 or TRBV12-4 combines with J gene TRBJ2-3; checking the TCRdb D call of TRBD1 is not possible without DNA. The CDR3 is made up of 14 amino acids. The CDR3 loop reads CASSFAGVTDTQYF.

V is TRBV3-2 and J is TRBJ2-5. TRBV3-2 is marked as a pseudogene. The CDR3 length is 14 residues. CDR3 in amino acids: CASSHLWIEETQYF.

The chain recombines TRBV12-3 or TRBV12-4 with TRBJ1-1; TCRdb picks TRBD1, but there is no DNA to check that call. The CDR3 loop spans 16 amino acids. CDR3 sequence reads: CASSGTARRMNTEAFF.

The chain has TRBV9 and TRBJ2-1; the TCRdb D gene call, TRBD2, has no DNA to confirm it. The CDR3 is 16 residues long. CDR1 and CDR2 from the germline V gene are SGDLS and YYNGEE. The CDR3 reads CASSPLGSGFYNEQFF.

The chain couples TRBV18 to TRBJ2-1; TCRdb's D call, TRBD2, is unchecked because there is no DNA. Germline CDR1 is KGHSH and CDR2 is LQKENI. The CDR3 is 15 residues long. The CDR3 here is CASSPGPAGYNEQFF. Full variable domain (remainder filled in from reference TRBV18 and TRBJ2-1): NAGVMQNPRHLVRRRGQEARLRCSPMKGHSHVYWYRQLPEEGLKFMVYLQKENIIDESGMPKERFSAEFPKEGPSILRIQQVVRGDSAAYFCASSPGPAGYNEQFFGPGTRLTVL.

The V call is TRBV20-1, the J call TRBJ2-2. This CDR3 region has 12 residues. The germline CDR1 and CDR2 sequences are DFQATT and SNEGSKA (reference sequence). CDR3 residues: CSADPKTGELFF.

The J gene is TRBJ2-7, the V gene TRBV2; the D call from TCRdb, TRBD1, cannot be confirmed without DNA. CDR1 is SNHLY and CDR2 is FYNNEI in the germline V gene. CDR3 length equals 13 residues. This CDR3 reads CASRDRVVNEQYF.

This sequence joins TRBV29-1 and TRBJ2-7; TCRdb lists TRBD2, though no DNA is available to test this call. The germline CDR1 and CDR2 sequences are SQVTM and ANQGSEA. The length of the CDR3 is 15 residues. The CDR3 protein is CSVVPTSGGEYEQYF.

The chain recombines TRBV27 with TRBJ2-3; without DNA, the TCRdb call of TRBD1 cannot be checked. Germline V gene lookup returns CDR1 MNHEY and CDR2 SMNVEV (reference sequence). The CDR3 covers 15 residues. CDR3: CASSLWGASTDTQYF.

CDR3 amino acids: CASSQTEVAGAHYNEQFF. The chain recombines TRBV6-2 or TRBV6-3 with TRBJ2-1; TCRdb outputs TRBD1, but without DNA this stays unchecked. The length of the CDR3 is 18 residues. The V gene's germline CDR1 is MNHEY and CDR2 SVGEGT.

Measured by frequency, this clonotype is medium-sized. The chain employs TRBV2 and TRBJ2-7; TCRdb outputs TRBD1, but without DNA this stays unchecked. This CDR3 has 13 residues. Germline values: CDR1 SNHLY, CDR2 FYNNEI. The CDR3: CASSEARGYEQYF.

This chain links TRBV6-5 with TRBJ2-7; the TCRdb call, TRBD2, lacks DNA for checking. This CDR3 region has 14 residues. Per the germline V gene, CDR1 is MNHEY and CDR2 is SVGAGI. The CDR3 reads CASSYFSGTYEQYF.

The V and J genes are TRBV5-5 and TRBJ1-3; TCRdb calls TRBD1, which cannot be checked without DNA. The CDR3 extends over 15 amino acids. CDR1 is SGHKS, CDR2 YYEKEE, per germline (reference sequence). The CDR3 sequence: CASSLQGFGLDTIYF.